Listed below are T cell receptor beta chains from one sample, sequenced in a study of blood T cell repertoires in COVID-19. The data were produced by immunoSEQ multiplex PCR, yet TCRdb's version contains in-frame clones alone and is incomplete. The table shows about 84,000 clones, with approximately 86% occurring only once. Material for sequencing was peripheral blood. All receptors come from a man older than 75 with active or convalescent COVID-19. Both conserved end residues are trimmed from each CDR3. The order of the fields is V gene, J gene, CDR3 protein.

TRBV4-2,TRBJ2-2,ASSQDSTGELF
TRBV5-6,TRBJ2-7,ASTPAGGFSYEQY
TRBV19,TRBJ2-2,ASSIGWRGPSTGELF
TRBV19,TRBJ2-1,ASSHAGLAGFNEQF
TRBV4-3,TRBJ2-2,ASSPLATANTGELF
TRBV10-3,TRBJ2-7,AIRASSGYYEQY
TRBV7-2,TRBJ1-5,ASSAEHLNQPQH
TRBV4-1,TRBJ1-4,ASSQDSGREKLF
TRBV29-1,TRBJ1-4,SASGTLNEKLF
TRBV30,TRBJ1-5,AWSDRGNQPQH
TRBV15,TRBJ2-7,ATSSDWNYEQY
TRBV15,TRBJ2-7,ATSGAGGEQY
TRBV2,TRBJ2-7,ASSDFGLRDRYEQY
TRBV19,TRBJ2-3,ASNPPGAGHTQY
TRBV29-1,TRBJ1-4,SVTGGGTNEKLF
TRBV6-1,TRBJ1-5,ASSEQLKQPQH
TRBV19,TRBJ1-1,ASREGQVNTEAF